The source of this T cell receptor (beta chain) is a study of cytomegalovirus exposure and HLA in healthy donors. The CDR3 extends over 16 amino acids. The V segment lost 2 bases and the J segment 1 base; nucleotides outside the gene matches: 5. Germline V gene data show CDR1 as LNHNV and CDR2 as YYDKDF (reference sequence). Vbeta (60) and Jbeta (13) primers were used in the PCR. Profiled with immunoSEQ multiplex PCR; TCRdb holds only in-frame clones, not every one. Among 100,000 or so clones listed, 75% to 85% were seen once. This receptor was identified in a man aged 25-40 years in good health and CMV-seropositive. The sequencing input was PBMCs. This chain connects TRBV15 to TRBJ2-3, with 8 nucleotides matching TRBD2. CDR3 sequence reads: CATSRRSAGGTDTQYF. DNA for the CDR3: TGTGCCACCAGCAGAAGGTCAGCGGGAGGCACAGATACGCAGTATTTT. Full variable domain (remainder filled in from reference TRBV15 and TRBJ2-3): DAMVIQNPRYQVTQFGKPVTLSCSQTLNHNVMYWYQQKSSQAPKLLFHYYDKDFNNEADTPDNFQSRRPNTSFCFLDIRSPGLGDTAMYLCATSRRSAGGTDTQYFGPGTRLTVL.